This record concerns one T cell receptor (beta chain) sequence. The sample comes from a study of blood T cell repertoires in COVID-19. Profiling relied on immunoSEQ multiplex PCR, and the TCRdb table lists in-frame clones only, not all of them. The sample gives 190,000 or so clones, 86% of which show up once; approximately 4% is in the top ten. Germline lookup yields CDR1 SNHLY and CDR2 FYNNEI. The junction had 5 bases not matched to a gene; V was cut back by 1 base and J by 6 bases. There are 16 residues in the CDR3. Sequenced material: PBMCs or T cells enriched from blood (not recorded which). The genes are TRBV2 and TRBJ2-7; 14 bases align to TRBD2. This sequence originates from a woman aged 25-40 years who had been exposed to COVID-19. CDR3 amino acids: CASSEGLAGGLGEQYF. The CDR3 nucleotides are TGTGCCAGCAGTGAAGGACTAGCGGGGGGGCTCGGCGAGCAGTACTTC.